The 5 T cell receptor beta chains reported below all come from one sample, sequenced in a study of T cell responses to AZD1222 COVID-19 vaccine. Profiling relied on immunoSEQ multiplex PCR, and the TCRdb table lists in-frame clones only, not all of them. In the table there are over 100,000 clones, roughly 90% of which are singletons. The sequencing used peripheral blood, collected on day 0 of AZD1222 vaccination. Receptors originate from an adult in good health.

This chain uses TRBV19 with TRBJ2-2; D possibly uses TRBD1 or TRBD2 (5 bases each). This CDR3 comprises 16 residues. From germline, CDR1 is LNHDA and CDR2 SQIVND (reference sequence). Trimming removed 5 bases at V and 0 bases at J, with 13 bases between. Written as DNA, the CDR3 is TGTGCCAGTAGTGGACCCCCGGGACCGAACACCGGGGAGCTGTTTTTT. Amino acid sequence: CASSGPPGPNTGELFF. Full variable domain (remainder filled in from reference TRBV19 and TRBJ2-2): DGGITQSPKYLFRKEGQNVTLSCEQNLNHDAMYWYRQDPGQGLRLIYYSQIVNDFQKGDIAEGYSVSREKKESFPLTVTSAQKNPTAFYLCASSGPPGPNTGELFFGEGSRLTVL.

The V gene is TRBV7-8, the J gene TRBJ1-2; the D gene is possibly TRBD1 (5 bases). Trimming removed 3 bases at V and 8 bases at J, with 16 bases between. Germline assignment: CDR1 SGHVS and CDR2 FQNEAQ. This CDR3 is 14 amino acids long. The CDR3: CASSLGEVVSGYTF. The CDR3 DNA reads as TGTGCCAGCAGCTTGGGGGAAGTCGTTAGCGGCTACACCTTC.

The rearrangement uses TRBV27 and TRBJ2-7, with 9 bases fitting TRBD1. Per the germline V gene, CDR1 is MNHEY and CDR2 is SMNVEV (reference sequence). CDR3 length: 12 residues. J lost 6 bases, V lost 8 bases, and 5 bases had no gene match. The CDR3 here is CASGDRASEQYF. The CDR3 DNA sequence: TGTGCCAGCGGGGACAGGGCGTCCGAGCAGTACTTC.

This clone is a singleton in its sample. This sequence joins TRBV28 and TRBJ1-2, with D tentatively TRBD1 (6 bases). The germline V gene has CDR1 MDHEN and CDR2 SYDVKM. This CDR3 region has 13 residues. The V end lost 10 bases, the J end lost 7 bases, and 19 bases lay between the germline ends. Here the CDR3 DNA reads TGTGCCATAAAGGAAGGGGGGCGAGGTGGCTACACCTTC. Translation: CAIKEGGRGGYTF.

The chain links TRBV19 to TRBJ1-2; 7 bases are a match to TRBD1. The junction had 15 bases not matched to a gene; V was cut back by 7 bases and J by 10 bases. CDR3 size: 14 residues. Germline V CDR1 and CDR2: LNHDA, SQIVND (reference sequence). The CDR3 DNA reads TGTGCCAGTACCCGGGACAGCGTTTACAGTGACTACACCTTC. As protein: CASTRDSVYSDYTF. Looking up the rest from reference TRBV19 and TRBJ1-2 gives the full variable domain: DGGITQSPKYLFRKEGQNVTLSCEQNLNHDAMYWYRQDPGQGLRLIYYSQIVNDFQKGDIAEGYSVSREKKESFPLTVTSAQKNPTAFYLCASTRDSVYSDYTFGSGTRLTVV.